The 31 T cell receptor beta chains presented below share a single source sample, sequenced in a study of a mutant IDH1 vaccine in newly diagnosed glioma. The table came from immunoSEQ multiplex PCR; TCRdb's copy has only in-frame clones and leaves some out. The top ten hold 3% to 4% of the sample, which has approximately 25,000 clones, over 80% seen once. Indicated time point: week 47, end of study. Alongside topical imiquimod, each dose of vaccine comprised 300 ug of mutant IDH1 20-mer peptide. The antigens for these receptors are not known. Sequencing was performed on PBMCs, taken from a glioma patient whose treatment included an IDH1 peptide vaccine. These receptors originate from a middle-aged man with glioma. Some clones in this sample may be carry-over from other donors' samples.

The gene calls are TRBV9 and TRBJ2-1, with TRBD2 matching 8 bases. V gave up 5 bases and J gave up 9 bases; unmatched junction bases: 10. The CDR3 is made up of 14 amino acids. Germline values: CDR1 SGDLS, CDR2 YYNGEE. This chain's CDR3 is CASRAGLAVSEQFF. DNA of the CDR3: TGTGCCAGCAGAGCCGGACTAGCCGTTAGTGAGCAGTTCTTC.

The V gene is TRBV9, the J gene TRBJ1-6; 7 nucleotides line up with TRBD1. Germline loops: CDR1 SGDLS, CDR2 YYNGEE. The CDR3 spans 16 residues. V was clipped by 4 bases and J by 2 bases; unmatched bases: 6. The DNA for the CDR3 is TGTGCCAGCAGCTCATACAGGGGTGCCTATAATTCACCCCTCCACTTT. This gives the protein CASSSYRGAYNSPLHF. Together with reference TRBV9 and TRBJ1-6, the CDR3 gives the full variable domain: DSGVTQTPKHLITATGQRVTLRCSPRSGDLSVYWYQQSLDQGLQFLIQYYNGEERAKGNILERFSAQQFPDLHSELNLSSLELGDSALYFCASSSYRGAYNSPLHFGNGTRLTVT.

The chain combines TRBV21-1 with TRBJ2-7; TRBD1 reflects the table's D call only, with no check against the DNA. TRBV21-1 is given as a pseudogene. CDR3 length equals 16 residues. The CDR3 coding sequence is TGTGCCAGCAGGCCATCTGGGACAGGGAATCTTTACGAGCAGTACTTC. This gives the protein CASRPSGTGNLYEQYF.

This clone was found a few times. The chain carries TRBV14 and TRBJ2-5; weak D call: TRBD1 (6 bases). Trimming removed 6 bases from V and 9 bases from J, with 11 bases in between. Per the germline V gene, CDR1 is SGHDN and CDR2 is FVKESK. The CDR3 runs 11 residues. The CDR3 spells CASRRAGAQYF. CDR3 nucleotides: TGTGCCAGCAGAAGGGCAGGGGCCCAGTACTTC.

The V gene is TRBV6-6, the J gene TRBJ1-2; D uncertain. The V gene's germline CDR1 is MNHNY and CDR2 SVGAGI (reference sequence). The CDR3 is made up of 14 amino acids. The V and J ends lost 6 bases and 0 bases respectively, with 11 bases between them. Here the CDR3 reads CASRIWNSNYGYTF. The CDR3 nucleotides read TGTGCCAGCAGAATATGGAATTCTAACTATGGCTACACCTTC.

The V gene is TRBV27, the J gene TRBJ1-5; D uncertain. In germline, CDR1 is MNHEY, CDR2 SMNVEV (reference sequence). This CDR3 has 13 amino acids. Trimming removed 4 bases from V and 0 bases from J, with 4 bases in between. This CDR3 is CASSSVSNQPQHF. CDR3 nucleotide sequence: TGTGCCAGCAGTTCGGTTAGCAATCAGCCCCAGCATTTT.

V gene TRBV5-4 combines with J gene TRBJ2-6; D is uncertain. In germline, CDR1 is SGHNT, CDR2 YYREEE (reference sequence). V was trimmed by 2 bases and J by 0 bases, leaving 6 bases between them. The CDR3 is 15 residues long. CDR3: CASSLLGSGANVLTF. Written as DNA, the CDR3 is TGTGCCAGCAGCTTACTGGGCTCTGGGGCCAACGTCCTGACTTTC.

The chain has TRBV19 and TRBJ1-6, with D perhaps TRBD1 (5 bases). CDR3 length: 14 amino acids. Trimming stripped 6 bases from V and 3 bases from J, with 9 bases between. The germline V gene encodes CDR1 LNHDA and CDR2 SQIVND (reference sequence). The chain's CDR3 is CASRPTDYNSPLHF. CDR3 nucleotides: TGTGCCAGTAGACCGACAGACTATAATTCACCCCTCCACTTT.

V is TRBV20-1 and J is TRBJ2-5; D is uncertain. V was clipped by 3 bases and J by 5 bases, with 7 bases between them. There are 11 residues in the CDR3. Germline V gives CDR1 DFQATT, CDR2 SNEGSKA (reference sequence). The CDR3 spells CSASLGETQYF. The DNA of the CDR3 is TGCAGTGCTAGCTTGGGGGAGACCCAGTACTTC.

The rearrangement links TRBV5-6 to TRBJ1-1, with D unresolved. CDR1 and CDR2 from the germline V gene are SGHDT and YYEEEE. Deletions cut 1 base from V and 3 bases from J, with 1 base between. This CDR3 contains 11 residues. As DNA, the CDR3 is TGTGCCAGCAGCTTGTACACTGAAGCTTTCTTT. As protein: CASSLYTEAFF.

V usage is TRBV5-1 and J usage is TRBJ2-3, with D maybe TRBD2 (5 bases). The CDR3 contains 15 residues. V gave up 1 base and J gave up 0 bases, with 9 bases separating them. Per germline, CDR1 SGHRS and CDR2 YFSETQ. The CDR3 loop is CASSLTRRSTDTQYF. The CDR3 nucleotides read TGCGCCAGCAGCTTGACTAGGAGGAGCACAGATACGCAGTATTTT.

The gene calls are TRBV5-1 and TRBJ1-1, with TRBD1 matching over 7 bases. Germline CDR1 is SGHRS and CDR2 is YFSETQ. The length of the CDR3 is 15 residues. After removal of 3 bases from V and 0 bases from J, the junction contained 5 bases not matched to a gene. CDR3 coding DNA: TGCGCCAGCAGCTGGACGGACAGGCTGAACACTGAAGCTTTCTTT. This gives the protein CASSWTDRLNTEAFF.

This sequence joins TRBV6-5 and TRBJ2-4; the D gene could be TRBD1 or TRBD2 (7 bases each). This CDR3 has 12 residues. Germline CDR1 is MNHEY and CDR2 is SVGAGI. Trimming took off 5 bases at V and 7 bases at J, with 9 bases between the two ends. The CDR3 region is CASSQGGNIQYF. In DNA, the CDR3 is TGTGCCAGCAGTCAGGGGGGGAACATTCAGTACTTC.

This clone was picked up one time. The chain couples TRBV6-5 to TRBJ1-6; maybe TRBD1 (5 bases). Germline V gene data show CDR1 as MNHEY and CDR2 as SVGAGI. CDR3 length: 14 amino acids. V lost 4 bases and J lost 6, with 10 bases in between. CDR3 sequence: CASSSGTTNSPLHF. The CDR3 region has the DNA TGTGCCAGCAGTTCTGGGACGACTAATTCACCCCTCCACTTT.

This clone showed up just once. The rearrangement joins TRBV19 to TRBJ1-2, with a tentative D call TRBD1 (6 bases). The CDR3 runs to 13 residues. Germline V CDR1 and CDR2: LNHDA, SQIVND (reference sequence). The ends were cut back, 3 bases at V and 5 bases at J, with 10 bases in the middle. The CDR3 DNA is TGTGCCAGTAGTATCGACAGGAAGTATGGCTACACCTTC. Protein sequence: CASSIDRKYGYTF.

J is TRBJ2-1 and V is TRBV9; 8 bases match TRBD2. The CDR3 totals 16 residues. The V gene's germline CDR1 is SGDLS and CDR2 YYNGEE. V trimming: 3 bases; J trimming: 0 bases; junction bases outside the gene matches: 5. CDR3 sequence (DNA): TGTGCCAGCAGCGCCACGGGGGGGCCCTCCTACAATGAGCAGTTCTTC. It yields the protein CASSATGGPSYNEQFF.

The chain employs TRBV30 and TRBJ1-3, with a weak D call TRBD1 (5 bases). With 0 bases removed from V and 3 bases from J, the gap between germline ends came to 12 bases. Looked up from germline, CDR1 is GTSNPN and CDR2 is SVGIG (reference sequence). The CDR3 covers 15 residues. CDR3 DNA: TGTGCCTGGAGTGTGGCTGCGGGGGGTGGAAACACCATATATTTT. Translated, it gives CAWSVAAGGGNTIYF.

This clone was seen only a few times. The rearrangement links TRBV11-2 to TRBJ1-1; 7 nucleotides match TRBD1. In germline, CDR1 is SGHAT, CDR2 FQNNGV. The V segment lost 4 bases and the J segment 0 bases; nucleotides outside the gene matches: 5. The CDR3 totals 15 residues. As DNA, the CDR3 is TGTGCCAGCAGCTCCCGCGGGACAGTGAACACTGAAGCTTTCTTT. It codes for CASSSRGTVNTEAFF.

In its sample, this clone was seen a few times. The rearrangement joins TRBV6-1 to TRBJ2-1, with TRBD2 as a possible D gene (6 bases). The CDR3 runs to 15 residues. V was trimmed by 7 bases and J by 3 bases, leaving 16 bases between them. Germline V CDR1 and CDR2: MNHNS, SASEGT. The CDR3 is CASTMGRGFYNEQFF. CDR3 DNA: TGTGCCAGCACCATGGGGCGGGGTTTCTACAATGAGCAGTTCTTC.

This clone occurred once. The chain uses TRBV9 and TRBJ1-1; the match to TRBD1 covers 8 bases. The CDR3 totals 16 residues. Germline CDR1 and CDR2: SGDLS and YYNGEE. The trim removed 4 bases at V and 4 bases at J, leaving 12 bases unmatched. In nucleotides, the CDR3 is TGTGCCAGCAGCACCGGACAGGGAGGTATGGGCACTGAAGCTTTCTTT. Translation: CASSTGQGGMGTEAFF.

V gene TRBV27 combines with J gene TRBJ1-2, with 9 nucleotides matching TRBD1. This CDR3 is built from 15 residues. With V trimmed by 5 bases and J by 4 bases, 8 bases remained unmatched. The V gene's germline CDR1 is MNHEY and CDR2 SMNVEV (reference sequence). CDR3 DNA: TGTGCCAGCAGTCCCCACAGGGGGCTAGGCTATGGCTACACCTTC. Its translation: CASSPHRGLGYGYTF.

The chain is built from TRBV18 and TRBJ2-5; D ambiguous. CDR3 length: 13 amino acids. Germline-derived CDR1 and CDR2 are KGHSH and LQKENI. The V and J ends lost 2 bases and 2 bases respectively, with 6 bases between them. CDR3 amino acids: CASSPRWQETQYF. The CDR3 coding sequence is TGTGCCAGCTCACCAAGGTGGCAAGAGACCCAGTACTTC.

As to this clone: Other nucleotide sequences from this sample produce the same CDR3. J is TRBJ1-1 and V is TRBV5-1; 11 nucleotides align to TRBD1. From germline, CDR1 is SGHRS and CDR2 YFSETQ. With 0 bases clipped from V and 4 bases from J, the junction kept 2 bases outside the gene matches. The CDR3 runs 15 residues. The CDR3 nucleotides are TGCGCCAGCAGCTTGGAAGGGACAGGGGGCACTGAAGCTTTCTTT. This translates into CASSLEGTGGTEAFF.

This chain connects TRBV10-3 to TRBJ1-1; 10 nucleotides align to TRBD1. Germline V CDR1 and CDR2: ENHRY, SYGVKD. Trimming at V came to 6 bases and at J to 1 base, leaving 2 bases not matched to a gene. The CDR3 sequence is 14 residues long. The CDR3 loop reads CAIRGTGENTEAFF. As DNA, the CDR3 is TGTGCCATCAGGGGGACAGGGGAGAACACTGAAGCTTTCTTT.

This clone showed up just a few times. CDR3 sequence: CASSDGDTGELFF. For the CDR3, the DNA is TGTGCCAGCAGTGATGGGGACACCGGGGAGCTGTTTTTT. The chain is built from TRBV6-4 and TRBJ2-2; D is ambiguous. This CDR3 is built from 13 residues. V lost 3 bases and J lost 3, with 5 bases in between. CDR1 is MRHNA and CDR2 is SNTAGT in the germline V gene.

The rearrangement joins TRBV27 to TRBJ2-5, with D possibly being TRBD2 (6 bases). Germline V gene lookup returns CDR1 MNHEY and CDR2 SMNVEV (reference sequence). With 5 bases removed from V and 5 bases from J, the gap between germline ends came to 15 bases. The CDR3 has 14 residues. CDR3 in DNA: TGTGCCAGCAGTCCCAAGAGTGGGGGGGAGACCCAGTACTTC. This sequence encodes CASSPKSGGETQYF.

A few counts support this clone. The chain employs TRBV5-1 and TRBJ1-2; no reliable D call. This CDR3 region has 14 residues. In germline, CDR1 is SGHRS, CDR2 YFSETQ. Trimming cost V 5 bases and J 0 bases, with 11 bases left between them. Here the CDR3 reads CASRETRANYGYTF. CDR3 bases: TGCGCCAGCAGGGAGACAAGGGCTAACTATGGCTACACCTTC. The entire variable domain, with the rest obtained from reference TRBV5-1 and TRBJ1-2, is as follows: KAGVTQTPRYLIKTRGQQVTLSCSPISGHRSVSWYQQTPGQGLQFLFEYFSETQRNKGNFPGRFSGRQFSNSRSEMNVSTLELGDSALYLCASRETRANYGYTFGSGTRLTVV.

The J gene is TRBJ2-2, the V gene TRBV5-1; 7 nucleotides align to TRBD1. Germline assignment: CDR1 SGHRS and CDR2 YFSETQ. The CDR3 sequence is 15 residues long. Trimming took 4 bases from V and 3 from J; bases not matched to a gene: 6. The CDR3 DNA sequence: TGCGCCAGCAGCCCCAGACAGGGCCACACCGGGGAGCTGTTTTTT. Translating it yields CASSPRQGHTGELFF.

The V call is TRBV9, the J call TRBJ1-2, with no clear D. The germline gives CDR1 SGDLS, CDR2 YYNGEE. V was pared by 4 bases and J by 4 bases, with 11 bases between. CDR3 size: 13 residues. CDR3 sequence reads: CASSPTGRYGYTF. CDR3 DNA sequence: TGTGCCAGCAGCCCTACTGGCCGCTATGGCTACACCTTC.

V gene TRBV5-1 combines with J gene TRBJ1-2; TRBD1 might be the D (5 bases). The germline gives CDR1 SGHRS, CDR2 YFSETQ. Trimming removed 4 bases at V and 6 bases at J, with 10 bases between. This CDR3 spans 12 amino acids. This chain's CDR3 is CASSPGRDGYTF. Written as DNA, the CDR3 is TGCGCCAGCAGCCCCGGCAGGGATGGCTACACCTTC.

Concerning this clone: The CDR3 does not close with the conserved phenylalanine or tryptophan, likely indicating a read error. Because the CDR3's place on the DNA is in doubt, the DNA is left out and the CDR3 is given as listed by TCRdb. This chain connects TRBV4-3 to TRBJ1-4; TRBD1, the table's D call, was not compared with the DNA. The germline V gene encodes CDR1 LGHNA and CDR2 YSLEER. The CDR3 has 12 residues if both end residues are counted. CDR3 region: CASSQGQQGPLI.